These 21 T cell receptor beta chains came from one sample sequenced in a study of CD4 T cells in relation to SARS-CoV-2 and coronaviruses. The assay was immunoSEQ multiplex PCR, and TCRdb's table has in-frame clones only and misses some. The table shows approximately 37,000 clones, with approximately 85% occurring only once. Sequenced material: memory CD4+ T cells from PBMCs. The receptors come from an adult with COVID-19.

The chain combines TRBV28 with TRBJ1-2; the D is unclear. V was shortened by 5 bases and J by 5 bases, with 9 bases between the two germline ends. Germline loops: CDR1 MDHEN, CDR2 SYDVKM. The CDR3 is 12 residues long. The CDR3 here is CASSTSRYGYTF. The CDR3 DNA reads TGTGCCAGCAGTACCTCCCGATATGGCTACACCTTC.

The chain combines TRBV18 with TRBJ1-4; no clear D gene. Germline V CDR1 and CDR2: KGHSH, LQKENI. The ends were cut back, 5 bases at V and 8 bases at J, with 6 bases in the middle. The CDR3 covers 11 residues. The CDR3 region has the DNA TGTGCCAGCTCAGAAGGGGAAAAACTGTTTTTT. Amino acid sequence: CASSEGEKLFF.

CDR3 coding DNA: TGTGCCAGCAGCTTAGCTCTAGCGGGAGGGGGCTACGAGCAGTACTTC. This encodes CASSLALAGGGYEQYF. V gene TRBV7-2 combines with J gene TRBJ2-7, with 12 bases identical to TRBD2. V lost 0 bases, J lost 3 bases, and 3 bases stayed unmatched. This CDR3 is built from 16 residues. Germline assignment: CDR1 SGHTA and CDR2 FQGNSA.

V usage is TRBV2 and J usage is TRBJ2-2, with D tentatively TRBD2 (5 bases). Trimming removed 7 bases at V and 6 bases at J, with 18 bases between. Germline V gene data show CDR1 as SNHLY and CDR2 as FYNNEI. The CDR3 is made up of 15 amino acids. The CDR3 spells CASTLESSISGELFF. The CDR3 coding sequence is TGTGCCAGCACCCTGGAGTCTAGCATTTCCGGGGAGCTGTTTTTT.

In nucleotides, the CDR3 is TGTGCCAGCTCACCCCCCTATATTGAGGGTTTACATCAGCCCCAGCATTTT. As protein: CASSPPYIEGLHQPQHF. The chain carries TRBV18 and TRBJ1-5; D gene uncertain. Germline lookup yields CDR1 KGHSH and CDR2 LQKENI. Between the trimmed V and J ends, which lost 3 bases and 5 bases, there was a span of 20 bases. CDR3 length: 17 amino acids.

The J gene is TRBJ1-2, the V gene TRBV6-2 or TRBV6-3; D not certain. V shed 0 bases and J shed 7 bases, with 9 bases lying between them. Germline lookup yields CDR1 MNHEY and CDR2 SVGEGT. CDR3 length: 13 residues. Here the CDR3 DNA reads TGTGCCAGCAGTTACTCGTCTTTCGGTGGCTACACCTTC. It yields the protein CASSYSSFGGYTF.

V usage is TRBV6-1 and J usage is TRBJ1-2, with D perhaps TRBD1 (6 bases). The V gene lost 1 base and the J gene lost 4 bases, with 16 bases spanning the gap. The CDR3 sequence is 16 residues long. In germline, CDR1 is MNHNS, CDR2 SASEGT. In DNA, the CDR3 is TGTGCCAGCAGTGAAGATAGCGGGGGACATACCTATGGCTACACCTTC. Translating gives CASSEDSGGHTYGYTF.

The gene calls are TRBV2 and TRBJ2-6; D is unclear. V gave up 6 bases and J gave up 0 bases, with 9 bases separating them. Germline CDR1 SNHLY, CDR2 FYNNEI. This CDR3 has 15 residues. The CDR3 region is CASSSAFSGANVLTF. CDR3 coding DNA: TGTGCCAGCAGCTCAGCCTTCTCTGGGGCCAACGTCCTGACTTTC.

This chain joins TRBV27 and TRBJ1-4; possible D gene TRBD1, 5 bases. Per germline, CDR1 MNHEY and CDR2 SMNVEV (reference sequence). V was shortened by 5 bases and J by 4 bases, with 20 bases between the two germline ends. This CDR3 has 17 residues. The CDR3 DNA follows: TGTGCCAGCAGTCGCCGCTCTCCGGGACTTCTTAATGAAAAACTGTTTTTT. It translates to CASSRRSPGLLNEKLFF. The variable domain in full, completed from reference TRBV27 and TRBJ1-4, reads EAQVTQNPRYLITVTGKKLTVTCSQNMNHEYMSWYRQDPGLGLRQIYYSMNVEVTDKGDVPEGYKVSRKEKRNFPLILESPSPNQTSLYFCASSRRSPGLLNEKLFFGSGTQLSVL.

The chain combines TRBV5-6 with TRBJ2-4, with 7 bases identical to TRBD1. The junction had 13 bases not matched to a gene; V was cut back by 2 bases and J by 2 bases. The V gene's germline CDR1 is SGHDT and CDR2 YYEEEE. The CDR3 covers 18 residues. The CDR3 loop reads CASSLFSRAGGSKNIQYF. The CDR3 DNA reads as TGTGCCAGCAGCTTATTTTCCCGGGCAGGGGGATCCAAAAACATTCAGTACTTC.

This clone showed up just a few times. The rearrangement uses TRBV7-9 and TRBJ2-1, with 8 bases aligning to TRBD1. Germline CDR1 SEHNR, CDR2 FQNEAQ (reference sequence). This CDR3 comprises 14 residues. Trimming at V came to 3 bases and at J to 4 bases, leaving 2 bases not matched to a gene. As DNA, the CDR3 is TGTGCCAGCAGCTTGGGACAGGTTTACAATGAGCAGTTCTTC. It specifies CASSLGQVYNEQFF.

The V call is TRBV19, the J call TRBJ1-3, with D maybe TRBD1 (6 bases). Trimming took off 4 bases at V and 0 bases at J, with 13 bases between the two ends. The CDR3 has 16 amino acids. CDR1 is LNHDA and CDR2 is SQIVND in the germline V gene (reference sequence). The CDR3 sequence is CASSRATGISGNTIYF. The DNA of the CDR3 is TGTGCCAGTAGTAGGGCTACAGGGATCTCTGGAAACACCATATATTTT. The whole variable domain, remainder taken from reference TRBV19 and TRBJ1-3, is DGGITQSPKYLFRKEGQNVTLSCEQNLNHDAMYWYRQDPGQGLRLIYYSQIVNDFQKGDIAEGYSVSREKKESFPLTVTSAQKNPTAFYLCASSRATGISGNTIYFGEGSWLTVV.

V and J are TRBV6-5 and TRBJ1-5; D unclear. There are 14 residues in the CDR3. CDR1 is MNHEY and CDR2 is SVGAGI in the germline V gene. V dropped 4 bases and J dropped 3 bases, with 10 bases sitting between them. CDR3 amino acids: CASSSGAFNQPQHF. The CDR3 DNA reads TGTGCCAGCAGTTCGGGAGCCTTCAATCAGCCCCAGCATTTT.

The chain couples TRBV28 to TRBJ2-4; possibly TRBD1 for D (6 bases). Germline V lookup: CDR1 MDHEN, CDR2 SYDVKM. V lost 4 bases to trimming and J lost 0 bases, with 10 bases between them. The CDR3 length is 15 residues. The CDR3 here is CASSSTGLAKNIQYF. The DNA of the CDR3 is TGTGCCAGCAGTTCGACAGGCCTAGCCAAAAACATTCAGTACTTC.

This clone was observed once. In DNA, the CDR3 is TGCGCCAGCAGCCGTACCGACAGAGTGAACACTGAAGCTTTCTTT. Translating gives CASSRTDRVNTEAFF. The chain has TRBV4-1 and TRBJ1-1; D possibly corresponds to TRBD1 (5 bases). The CDR3 is 15 amino acids. CDR1 MGHRA and CDR2 YSYEKL come from the germline V gene. V shed 4 bases and J shed 0 bases, with 12 bases lying between them.

The DNA of the CDR3 is TGTGCCAGTAGTGGGACCGGGACAGGAAGCTCCTACAATGAGCAGTTCTTC. Its protein is CASSGTGTGSSYNEQFF. The chain employs TRBV19 and TRBJ2-1, with 8 bases aligning to TRBD1. Germline V gene data show CDR1 as LNHDA and CDR2 as SQIVND (reference sequence). The ends lost 5 bases at V and 0 bases at J; junction bases unmatched: 9. The length of the CDR3 is 17 residues. The full variable domain, in which reference TRBV19 and TRBJ2-1 provide the parts outside the CDR3, is DGGITQSPKYLFRKEGQNVTLSCEQNLNHDAMYWYRQDPGQGLRLIYYSQIVNDFQKGDIAEGYSVSREKKESFPLTVTSAQKNPTAFYLCASSGTGTGSSYNEQFFGPGTRLTVL.

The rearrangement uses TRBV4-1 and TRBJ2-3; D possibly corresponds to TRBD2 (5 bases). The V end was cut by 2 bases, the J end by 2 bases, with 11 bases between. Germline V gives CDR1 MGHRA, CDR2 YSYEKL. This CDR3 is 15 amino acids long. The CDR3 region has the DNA TGCGCCAGCAGCCAACTAGCCGGTTTCACAGATACGCAGTATTTT. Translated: CASSQLAGFTDTQYF.

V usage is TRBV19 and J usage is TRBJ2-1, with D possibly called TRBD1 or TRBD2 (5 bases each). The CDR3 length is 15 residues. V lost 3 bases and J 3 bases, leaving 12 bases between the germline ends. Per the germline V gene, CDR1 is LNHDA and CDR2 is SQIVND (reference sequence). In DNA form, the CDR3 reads TGTGCCAGTAGTATTTCGGGGACCTACTACAATGAGCAGTTCTTC. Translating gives CASSISGTYYNEQFF.

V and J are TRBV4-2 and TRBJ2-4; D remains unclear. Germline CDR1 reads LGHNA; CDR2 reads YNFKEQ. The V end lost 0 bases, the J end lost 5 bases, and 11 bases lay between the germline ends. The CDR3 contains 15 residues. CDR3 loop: CASSQEVGNQNIQYF. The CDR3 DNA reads TGTGCCAGCAGCCAAGAGGTCGGTAACCAAAACATTCAGTACTTC.

For the CDR3, the DNA is TGTGCCAGCAGTGAACTCGGAGTCAATCAGCCCCAGCATTTT. This codes for CASSELGVNQPQHF. The genes are TRBV2 and TRBJ1-5; no clear D. The CDR3 loop spans 14 amino acids. Trimming removed 2 bases at V and 3 bases at J, with 8 bases between. Germline V CDR1 and CDR2: SNHLY, FYNNEI.

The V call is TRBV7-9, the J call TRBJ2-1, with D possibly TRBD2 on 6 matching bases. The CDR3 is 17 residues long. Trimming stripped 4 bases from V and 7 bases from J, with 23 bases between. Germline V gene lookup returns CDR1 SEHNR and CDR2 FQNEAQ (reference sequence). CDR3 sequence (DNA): TGTGCCAGCAGCTCCCGTTTACTAGCTGTCGAGGGTAATGAGCAGTTCTTC. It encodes CASSSRLLAVEGNEQFF.